The subject of this entry is one T cell receptor beta chain. Its antigen is not known. J gave up 4 bases and V 7 bases, and 4 bases lay outside the gene matches. The CDR3 runs 13 residues. Per germline, CDR1 MNHEY and CDR2 SVGAGI. This sample is part of a study of blood T cells in healthy people across ages. Drawn from each donor were 7.5 to 10 milliliters of peripheral blood. A second PCR of about 6 to 12 cycles used a sample-barcoded 5' primer and a J-beta primer mix. The authors tagged each cDNA molecule using a template-switch adaptor with 12 random nucleotides. MiXCR was run by TCRdb on the 5' RACE reads, yielding one entry per CDR3 protein. Of around 780,000 distinct CDR3 sequences in the sample, roughly three fifths were seen once. Overall study findings and caveats: Older individuals had lower TCR beta diversity per million T cells (the decline was roughly linear). Long-lived donors carried more naive CD4+ cells and greater diversity than aged donors.

V and J are TRBV6-5 and TRBJ1-1; 9 bases agree with TRBD1. Sequencing was carried out using blood. This clonotype originated in a man aged 35-49 years in good health. The CDR3 DNA sequence: TGTGCCAGCATCAGACAGGGGGGCACTGAAGCTTTCTTT. The encoded protein is CASIRQGGTEAFF.